This T cell receptor beta chain comes out of a study of cytomegalovirus exposure and HLA in healthy donors. Study-level background: Among roughly 190 million T cells, an earlier analysis found 90 million to 130 million unique TCR beta sequences.

Regarding the study as a whole: Some TCR beta chains (164 of them) were listed as cytomegalovirus-associated. Earlier findings revealed that most TCR beta V segments proved productive either about 90% or about 30% of the time.

The germline gives CDR1 MNHNS, CDR2 SASEGT. CDR3 size: 15 residues. Trimming pared 5 bases from V and 7 bases from J, leaving 21 bases between. The PCR used 60 Vbeta and 13 Jbeta primers. The table came from immunoSEQ multiplex PCR; TCRdb's copy has only in-frame clones and leaves some out. The table has 90,000 to 100,000 clones, roughly 70% seen once. This clone was counted a few times. Its antigen is unidentified. The sequence derives from a man aged 50 to 60 in good health and CMV-seronegative. The chain combines TRBV6-1 with TRBJ2-7; TRBD2 might be the D (5 bases). Material for sequencing was PBMCs. The CDR3 region has the DNA TGTGCCAGCAGTCCCATGACCGGGAAGTTGGATGAGCAGTACTTC. The encoded protein is CASSPMTGKLDEQYF.